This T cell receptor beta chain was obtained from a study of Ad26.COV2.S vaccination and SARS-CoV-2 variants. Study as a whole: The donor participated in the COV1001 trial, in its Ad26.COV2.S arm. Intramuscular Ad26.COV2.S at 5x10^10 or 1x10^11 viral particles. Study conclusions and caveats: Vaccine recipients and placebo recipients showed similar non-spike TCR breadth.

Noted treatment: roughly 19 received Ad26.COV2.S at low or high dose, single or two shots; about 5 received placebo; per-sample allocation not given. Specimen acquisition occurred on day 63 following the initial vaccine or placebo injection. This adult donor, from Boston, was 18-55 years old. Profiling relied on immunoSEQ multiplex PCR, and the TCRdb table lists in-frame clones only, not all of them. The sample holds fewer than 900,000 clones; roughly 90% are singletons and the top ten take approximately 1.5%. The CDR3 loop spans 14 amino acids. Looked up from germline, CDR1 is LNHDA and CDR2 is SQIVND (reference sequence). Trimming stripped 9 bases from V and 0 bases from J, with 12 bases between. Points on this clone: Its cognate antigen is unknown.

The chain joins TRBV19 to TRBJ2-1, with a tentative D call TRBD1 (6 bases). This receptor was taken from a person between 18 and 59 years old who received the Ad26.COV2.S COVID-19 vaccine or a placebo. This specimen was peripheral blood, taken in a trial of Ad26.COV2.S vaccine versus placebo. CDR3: CASERGGSYNEQFF. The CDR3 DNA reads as TGTGCCAGCGAAAGAGGGGGCTCCTACAATGAGCAGTTCTTC.